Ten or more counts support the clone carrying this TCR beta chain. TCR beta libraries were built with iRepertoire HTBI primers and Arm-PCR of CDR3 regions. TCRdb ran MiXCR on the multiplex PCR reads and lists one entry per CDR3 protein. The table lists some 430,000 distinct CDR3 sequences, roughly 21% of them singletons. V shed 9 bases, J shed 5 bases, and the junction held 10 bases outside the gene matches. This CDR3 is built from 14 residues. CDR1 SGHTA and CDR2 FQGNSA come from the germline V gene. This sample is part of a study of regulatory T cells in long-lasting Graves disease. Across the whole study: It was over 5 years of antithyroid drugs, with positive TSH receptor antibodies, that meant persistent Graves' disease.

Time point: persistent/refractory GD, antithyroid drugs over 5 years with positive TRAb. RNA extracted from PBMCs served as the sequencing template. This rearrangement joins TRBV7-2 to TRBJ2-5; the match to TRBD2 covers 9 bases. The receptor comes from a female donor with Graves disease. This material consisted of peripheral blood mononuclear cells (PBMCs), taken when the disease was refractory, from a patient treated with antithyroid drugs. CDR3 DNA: TGTGCCAGTAAAACGACTAGCGGCGGGGAGACCCAGTACTTC. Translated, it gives CASKTTSGGETQYF.